Listed below are T cell receptor beta chains from one sample, sequenced in a study of blood T cell repertoires in COVID-19. Some clones are missing from TCRdb's copy, which holds only in-frame ones; the method was immunoSEQ multiplex PCR. The sample holds under 350,000 clones, about 86% seen once. Input material: PBMCs or T cells enriched from blood (not recorded which). Receptor source: a woman in her thirties or forties with acute COVID-19. Each CDR3 is given with its conserved first and last residue. The order of the fields is J gene, V gene, CDR3 protein.

j_gene: TRBJ2-3; v_gene: TRBV7-3; CDR3aa: CASSPTSGGADTQYF
j_gene: TRBJ1-1; v_gene: TRBV6-4; CDR3aa: CASSANSNTEAFF
j_gene: TRBJ1-2; v_gene: TRBV29-1; CDR3aa: CSVSSGAGWGYTF
j_gene: TRBJ1-1; v_gene: TRBV4-2; CDR3aa: CASSLMGQKNTEAFF
j_gene: TRBJ2-2; v_gene: TRBV7-9; CDR3aa: CASSSGATGNTGELFF
j_gene: TRBJ2-1; v_gene: TRBV19; CDR3aa: CASSTSSGNEQFF
j_gene: TRBJ1-2; v_gene: TRBV6-5; CDR3aa: CASSFPDRASGYTF
j_gene: TRBJ1-4; v_gene: TRBV15; CDR3aa: CATSRGQEFEKLFF
j_gene: TRBJ1-1; v_gene: TRBV19; CDR3aa: CASSRQGAMGDTEAFF
j_gene: TRBJ2-2; v_gene: TRBV7-7; CDR3aa: CASSLYGTSFGTGELFF
j_gene: TRBJ1-1; v_gene: TRBV28; CDR3aa: CASETALDWNTEAFF
j_gene: TRBJ2-7; v_gene: TRBV2; CDR3aa: CASSPPFSYEQYF
j_gene: TRBJ1-1; v_gene: TRBV7-2; CDR3aa: CASNLRQSDQANTEAFF
j_gene: TRBJ1-1; v_gene: TRBV7-9; CDR3aa: CASRLTTGENTEAFF
j_gene: TRBJ1-5; v_gene: TRBV19; CDR3aa: CASSIGWDLGGQPQHF
j_gene: TRBJ1-2; v_gene: TRBV19; CDR3aa: CASSIVRQLNYGYTF
j_gene: TRBJ1-3; v_gene: TRBV28; CDR3aa: CAQHQGLSSGNTIYF
j_gene: TRBJ2-5; v_gene: TRBV7-9; CDR3aa: CASSQQGGQETQYF
j_gene: TRBJ1-5; v_gene: TRBV5-4; CDR3aa: CASSLAGVDQPQHF
j_gene: TRBJ2-3; v_gene: TRBV18; CDR3aa: CASSLAPGMSTDTQYF
j_gene: TRBJ2-1; v_gene: TRBV18; CDR3aa: CASSLTGWSNEQFF
j_gene: TRBJ1-1; v_gene: TRBV27; CDR3aa: CASSHGIGSLEAFF
j_gene: TRBJ1-1; v_gene: TRBV7-2; CDR3aa: CASSSGQGAYTEAFF
j_gene: TRBJ1-2; v_gene: TRBV28; CDR3aa: CASRPGVVGYTF
j_gene: TRBJ1-2; v_gene: TRBV7-8; CDR3aa: CASRQTGGMGGYTF
j_gene: TRBJ1-4; v_gene: TRBV19; CDR3aa: CASSQAKGAGGGTNEKLFF
j_gene: TRBJ1-1; v_gene: TRBV11-2; CDR3aa: CASSLLRGNTEAFF
j_gene: TRBJ2-3; v_gene: TRBV9; CDR3aa: CASSVKGGGAGGAKDTQYF
j_gene: TRBJ1-1; v_gene: TRBV2; CDR3aa: CASNRDTGLTGTEAFF
j_gene: TRBJ2-7; v_gene: TRBV7-2; CDR3aa: CASSPRGVTYEQYF
j_gene: TRBJ1-5; v_gene: TRBV4-1; CDR3aa: CASSLEPLDRNSNQPQHF
j_gene: TRBJ1-2; v_gene: TRBV19; CDR3aa: CASSPWEGKVFGGYTF
j_gene: TRBJ2-7; v_gene: TRBV11-2; CDR3aa: CASSLGLISYEQYF
j_gene: TRBJ2-2; v_gene: TRBV7-9; CDR3aa: CASWRDTGELFF
j_gene: TRBJ2-1; v_gene: TRBV4-3; CDR3aa: CASSQETAHYNEQFF
j_gene: TRBJ1-2; v_gene: TRBV15; CDR3aa: CATSRDSQASGYTF
j_gene: TRBJ2-1; v_gene: TRBV28; CDR3aa: CASSFPRLGINNEQFF
j_gene: TRBJ2-7; v_gene: TRBV2; CDR3aa: CASRGLAGIQNYEQYF
j_gene: TRBJ2-1; v_gene: TRBV19; CDR3aa: CASSQDSLYNEQFF
j_gene: TRBJ1-6; v_gene: TRBV28; CDR3aa: CATLEGQWGNSPLHF
j_gene: TRBJ2-7; v_gene: TRBV6-5; CDR3aa: CASSYNRGTYEQYF
j_gene: TRBJ2-2; v_gene: TRBV9; CDR3aa: CASSVFAGGIVGELFF
j_gene: TRBJ1-1; v_gene: TRBV3-1/TRBV3-2; CDR3aa: CASTLQGMNTEAFF